These 24 T cell receptor beta chains share one sample of origin, sequenced in a study of response to subunit inactivated influenza vaccine. Using its own MiXCR run on the RT-PCR reads, TCRdb lists one record per CDR3 protein. This table has hundreds of thousands of distinct CDR3 sequences, about 15% appearing once. The sequencing used PBMCs from blood, collected roughly 2 weeks before vaccination. The source of these receptors is a man in his fifties or sixties who received an inactivated influenza vaccine.

This clonotype was seen at least ten times. CDR3 bases: TGTGCCAGTAGTATAGACCATGCACAGGCGAACATTCAGTACTTC. It codes for CASSIDHAQANIQYF. The J gene is TRBJ2-4, the V gene TRBV19, with a possible D match to TRBD1 (5 bases). With 0 bases removed from V and 7 bases from J, the gap between germline ends came to 13 bases. Germline values: CDR1 LNHDA, CDR2 SQIVND (reference sequence). The CDR3 runs 15 residues. Complete variable domain (other parts from reference TRBV19 and TRBJ2-4): DGGITQSPKYLFRKEGQNVTLSCEQNLNHDAMYWYRQDPGQGLRLIYYSQIVNDFQKGDIAEGYSVSREKKESFPLTVTSAQKNPTAFYLCASSIDHAQANIQYFGAGTRLSVL.

This sequence joins TRBV4-1 and TRBJ1-1, with 7 nucleotides matching TRBD1. The CDR3 is 15 amino acids. Germline CDR1 MGHRA, CDR2 YSYEKL. Losses at the gene ends were 4 bases for V and 0 bases for J; bases not matched to a gene: 5. CDR3 nucleotide sequence: TGCGCCAGCAGCCGTCCCGGGACAGTGAACACTGAAGCTTTCTTT. Protein product: CASSRPGTVNTEAFF.

The chain has TRBV5-1 and TRBJ2-1; 11 bases line up with TRBD2. Germline CDR1 is SGHRS and CDR2 is YFSETQ. CDR3 length equals 15 residues. Trimming cost V 0 bases and J 7 bases; bases outside gene matches: 3. The CDR3 DNA follows: TGCGCCAGCAGCTTGGAGGCTAGCGGGAGGAATGAGCAGTTCTTC. This translates into CASSLEASGRNEQFF.

This clonotype was seen only a few times. The V call is TRBV28, the J call TRBJ2-7; D is undetermined. The germline V gene has CDR1 MDHEN and CDR2 SYDVKM. The germline V and J ends were trimmed by 3 bases and 4 bases, with 13 bases remaining between them. CDR3 size: 14 residues. The CDR3 region is CASSFPGKAYEQYF. The DNA of the CDR3 is TGTGCCAGCAGTTTTCCAGGAAAAGCTTACGAGCAGTACTTC.

V is TRBV10-2 and J is TRBJ1-2; 7 nucleotides align to TRBD1. Trimming removed 1 base from V and 3 bases from J; junction bases left unmatched: 5. Germline V gene data show CDR1 as WSHSY and CDR2 as SAAADI. The length of the CDR3 is 15 residues. The DNA for the CDR3 is TGCGCCAGCAGTGAGTACCGACAGGGAGACTATGGCTACACCTTC. It is translated as CASSEYRQGDYGYTF.

The sample holds a few counts of this clonotype. J is TRBJ1-1 and V is TRBV30; D ambiguous. V lost 0 bases and J 5 bases, leaving 16 bases between the germline ends. Germline V gene lookup returns CDR1 GTSNPN and CDR2 SVGIG (reference sequence). There are 15 residues in the CDR3. The CDR3 here is CAWSVPSWGKTEAFF. DNA for the CDR3: TGTGCCTGGAGTGTACCCAGCTGGGGAAAAACTGAAGCTTTCTTT.

Concerning this clonotype itself: Compared with germline, one end of the junction differs, possibly owing to a read error. The chain joins TRBV7-2 to TRBJ2-3, with TRBD1 identical over 7 bases. Germline CDR1 is SGHTA and CDR2 is FQGNSA. The CDR3 covers 15 residues. DNA for the CDR3: TGTGCCAGCCGCTTACGGGGACAGACCACAGATACGCAGTATTTT. Residues: CASRLRGQTTDTQYF.

The J gene is TRBJ2-6, the V gene TRBV6-2 or TRBV6-3, with 10 bases that match TRBD1. Germline V gene sequence: CDR1 MNHEY, CDR2 SVGEGT. This CDR3 is built from 23 residues. V dropped 0 bases and J dropped 2; count of bases not matched to a gene: 19. The CDR3 DNA reads as TGTGCCAGCAGTTACTCGATTGCCCGCGGGACAGGGGCTCTAGTGGCTGGGGCCAACGTCCTGACTTTC. Translated: CASSYSIARGTGALVAGANVLTF.

The sample holds one count of this clonotype. The gene calls are TRBV7-2 and TRBJ1-1, with TRBD1 matching over 7 bases. CDR1 and CDR2 (germline): SGHTA, FQGNSA. The trim removed 5 bases at V and 4 bases at J, leaving 10 bases unmatched. The length of the CDR3 is 15 residues. This chain's CDR3 is CASSKQGVLGTEAFF. In DNA, the CDR3 is TGTGCCAGCAGCAAGCAGGGGGTTTTAGGCACTGAAGCTTTCTTT.

This clonotype came up a few times. The chain combines TRBV4-3 with TRBJ2-5; unclear D gene. CDR3 size: 15 residues. Trimming pared 0 bases from V and 3 bases from J, leaving 11 bases between. Germline lookup yields CDR1 LGHNA and CDR2 YSLEER. The CDR3 nucleotides are TGCGCCAGCAGCCAAGATGGGCTGGAAGAAGAGACCCAGTACTTC. It encodes CASSQDGLEEETQYF.

This clonotype has more than one count but fewer than ten. J is TRBJ2-7 and V is TRBV7-2; a weak D match, TRBD2 (6 bases). Looked up from germline, CDR1 is SGHTA and CDR2 is FQGNSA. V dropped 5 bases and J dropped 2 bases, with 19 bases sitting between them. The CDR3 covers 16 residues. CDR3 amino acids: CASSHRAGITPYEQYF. CDR3 nucleotides: TGTGCCAGCAGCCACCGGGCGGGAATCACTCCCTACGAGCAGTACTTC.

This clonotype was seen more than once but under ten times. The chain is built from TRBV10-3 and TRBJ2-2; D uncertain. This CDR3 is built from 15 residues. V lost 5 bases, J lost 4 bases, and 14 bases lay in between. CDR1 is ENHRY, CDR2 SYGVKD, per germline. CDR3 nucleotide sequence: TGTGCCATCAGTACAGATACTACAACCACCGGGGAGCTGTTTTTT. It yields the protein CAISTDTTTTGELFF.

This clonotype turned up a few times. The rearrangement links TRBV29-1 to TRBJ2-7; TRBD2 matches 8 bases. The J segment lost 4 bases and the V segment lost 4 bases, leaving 6 bases of the junction unmatched. Looked up from germline, CDR1 is SQVTM and CDR2 is ANQGSEA. This CDR3 comprises 13 residues. In DNA form, the CDR3 reads TGCAGCGTTGCTACGGGAGGGCTGTACGAGCAGTACTTC. It is translated as CSVATGGLYEQYF.

The chain has TRBV5-6 and TRBJ2-3; no firm D call. With 5 bases removed from V and 4 bases from J, the gap between germline ends came to 11 bases. This CDR3 is 13 amino acids long. The germline CDR1 and CDR2 sequences are SGHDT and YYEEEE. The CDR3 DNA is TGTGCCAGCAGTAAGCGCCGGGCAGATACGCAGTATTTT. Protein: CASSKRRADTQYF.

The chain carries TRBV3-1 and TRBJ2-3; 15 positions agree with TRBD2. V lost 5 bases to trimming and J lost 6 bases; unmatched junction nucleotides: 6. CDR1 is LGHDT, CDR2 YNNKEL, per germline (reference sequence). This CDR3 region has 16 residues. The CDR3 here is CASSSFGTSGRDTQYF. CDR3 nucleotides: TGTGCCAGCAGCTCATTCGGGACTAGCGGGAGGGATACGCAGTATTTT.

This clonotype was observed many times. Here the CDR3 reads CASSVATDGRPAAFYGYTF. The CDR3, as DNA: TGTGCCAGCAGCGTAGCTACGGACGGACGGCCCGCTGCATTCTATGGCTACACCTTC. The rearrangement joins TRBV9 to TRBJ1-2, with no clear D. The CDR3 contains 19 residues. CDR1 and CDR2 (germline): SGDLS, YYNGEE. V was cut by 0 bases and J by 4 bases, with 25 bases left in between.

The table lists this clonotype with a few counts. The gene calls are TRBV7-9 and TRBJ2-3; TRBD2 matches 9 bases. Germline V gene data show CDR1 as SEHNR and CDR2 as FQNEAQ (reference sequence). Trimming at V came to 3 bases and at J to 5 bases, leaving 6 bases not matched to a gene. The CDR3 spans 15 residues. CDR3 coding DNA: TGTGCCAGCAGCTTCGAACTAGCGGGTGGAGATACGCAGTATTTT. This translates into CASSFELAGGDTQYF.

The gene calls are TRBV11-2 and TRBJ2-1; 11 bases align to TRBD2. V was pared by 5 bases and J by 5 bases, with 5 bases of the junction left unmatched. CDR3 length equals 15 residues. Germline-derived CDR1 and CDR2 are SGHAT and FQNNGV. CDR3 coding DNA: TGTGCCAGCAGCCTTAGCGGGAGGGTACACAATGAGCAGTTCTTC. Translating it yields CASSLSGRVHNEQFF.

This rearrangement joins TRBV9 to TRBJ1-1; 9 bases map to TRBD1. Germline V gene lookup returns CDR1 SGDLS and CDR2 YYNGEE. Losses at the gene ends were 0 bases for V and 11 bases for J; bases not matched to a gene: 8. The CDR3 length is 14 residues. CDR3 in amino acids: CASSVGGTGKNAFF. For the CDR3, the DNA is TGTGCCAGCAGCGTAGGAGGGACAGGGAAAAACGCTTTCTTT.

CDR3 DNA sequence: TGTGCCAGCAGTTTAAACAAGCAGAACACTGAAGCTTTCTTT. Translating gives CASSLNKQNTEAFF. The V and J genes are TRBV27 and TRBJ1-1; no reliable D call. CDR1 and CDR2 from the germline V gene are MNHEY and SMNVEV (reference sequence). The CDR3 is 14 amino acids. V was trimmed by 2 bases and J by 1 base, leaving 8 bases between them.

This clonotype was counted only a few times. This chain connects TRBV12-3 or TRBV12-4 to TRBJ2-1, with 8 bases lining up with TRBD1. The V gene end was trimmed by 4 bases and the J gene end by 8 bases; junction bases not matched to a gene: 10. The CDR3 runs to 15 residues. This chain's CDR3 is CASSSPWTGKDEQFF. CDR3 in DNA: TGTGCCAGCAGTTCCCCCTGGACAGGGAAAGATGAGCAGTTCTTC.

The chain has TRBV5-6 and TRBJ1-3, with TRBD1 as a possible D gene (5 bases). There are 17 residues in the CDR3. Germline CDR1 and CDR2: SGHDT and YYEEEE. The V gene lost 1 base and the J gene lost 0 bases, with 14 bases spanning the gap. CDR3 DNA: TGTGCCAGCAGCTTGTGGGGCAATCTTCGCTCTGGAAACACCATATATTTT. Residues: CASSLWGNLRSGNTIYF. Full variable domain (outside the CDR3, taken from reference TRBV5-6 and TRBJ1-3): DAGVTQSPTHLIKTRGQQVTLRCSPKSGHDTVSWYQQALGQGPQFIFQYYEEEERQRGNFPDRFSGHQFPNYSSELNVNALLLGDSALYLCASSLWGNLRSGNTIYFGEGSWLTVV.

This clonotype was counted only a few times. The rearrangement joins TRBV4-3 to TRBJ2-3; unclear D gene. This CDR3 is built from 14 residues. The germline V gene encodes CDR1 LGHNA and CDR2 YSLEER. The V end was cut by 0 bases, the J end by 3 bases, with 7 bases between. The DNA for the CDR3 is TGCGCCAGCAGCCAAGACGTAGATACAGATACGCAGTATTTT. Its protein is CASSQDVDTDTQYF.

This clonotype was seen more than once but under ten times. The V call is TRBV4-3, the J call TRBJ2-1; 7 positions agree with TRBD2. The CDR3 has 20 residues. Germline CDR1 reads LGHNA; CDR2 reads YSLEER. V lost 0 bases, J lost 0 bases, and 14 bases stayed unmatched. CDR3 DNA: TGCGCCAGCAGCCAAGACCGTGGGACTATTCAGACCAGCTCCTACAATGAGCAGTTCTTC. Amino acid sequence: CASSQDRGTIQTSSYNEQFF.